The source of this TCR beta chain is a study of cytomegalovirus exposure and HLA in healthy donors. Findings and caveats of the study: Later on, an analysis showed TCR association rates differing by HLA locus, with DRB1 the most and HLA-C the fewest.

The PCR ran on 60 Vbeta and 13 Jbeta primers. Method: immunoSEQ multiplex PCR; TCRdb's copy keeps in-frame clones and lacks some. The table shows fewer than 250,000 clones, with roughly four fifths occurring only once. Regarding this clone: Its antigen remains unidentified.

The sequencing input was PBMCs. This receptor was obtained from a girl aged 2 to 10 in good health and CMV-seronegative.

DNA for the CDR3: TGTGCCAGCAGGCTATTGGTACAGACTAACTATGGCTACACCTTC. It yields the protein CASRLLVQTNYGYTF. The V gene is TRBV2, the J gene TRBJ1-2; D not certain. Germline values: CDR1 SNHLY, CDR2 FYNNEI. V was clipped by 6 bases and J by 0 bases, with 14 bases between them. The CDR3 totals 15 residues.